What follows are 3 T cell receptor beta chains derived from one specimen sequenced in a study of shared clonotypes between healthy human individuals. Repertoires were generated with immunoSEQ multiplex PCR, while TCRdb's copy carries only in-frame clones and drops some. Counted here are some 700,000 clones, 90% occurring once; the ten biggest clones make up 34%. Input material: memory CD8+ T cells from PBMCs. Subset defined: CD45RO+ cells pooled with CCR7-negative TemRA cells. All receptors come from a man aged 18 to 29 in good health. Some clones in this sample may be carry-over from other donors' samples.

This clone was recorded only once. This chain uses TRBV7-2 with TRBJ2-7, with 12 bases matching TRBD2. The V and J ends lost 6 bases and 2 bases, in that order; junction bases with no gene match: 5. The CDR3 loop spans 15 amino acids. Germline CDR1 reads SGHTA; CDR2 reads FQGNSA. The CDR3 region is CASRDRTSGTYEQYF. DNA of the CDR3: TGTGCCAGCAGAGACCGGACTAGCGGGACCTACGAGCAGTACTTC.

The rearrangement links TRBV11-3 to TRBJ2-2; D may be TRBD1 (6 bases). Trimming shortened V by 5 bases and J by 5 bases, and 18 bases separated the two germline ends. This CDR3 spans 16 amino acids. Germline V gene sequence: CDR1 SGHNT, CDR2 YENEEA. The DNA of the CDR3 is TGTGCCAGCAGCGTAGGTTGGGACAAACCTACCGGGGAGCTGTTTTTT. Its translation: CASSVGWDKPTGELFF.

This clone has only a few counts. The chain's CDR3 is CASSLDGGYTEAFF. The CDR3 DNA reads TGCGCCAGCAGCCTGGATGGGGGGTACACTGAAGCTTTCTTT. The chain couples TRBV5-1 to TRBJ1-1, with D possibly matching TRBD1 (5 bases). Trimming left V 4 bases short and J 3 bases short, with 13 bases between. This CDR3 region has 14 residues. Germline V gene lookup returns CDR1 SGHRS and CDR2 YFSETQ.